The present entry profiles one T cell receptor beta chain with its context. The CDR3 extends over 13 amino acids. Trimming cost V 7 bases and J 3 bases, with 13 bases left between them. Germline lookup yields CDR1 SGDLS and CDR2 YYNGEE. The data are from a study of control samples from healthy donors and cancer patients. Here immunoSEQ multiplex PCR was the method, and the copy in TCRdb shows in-frame clones only, minus some. The data contain tens of thousands of clones, 80% to 90% of them singletons. This chain links TRBV9 with TRBJ2-5, with D tentatively TRBD2 (5 bases). Sequenced: PBMCs. This sequence originates from a woman between 50 and 59 years old with head and neck cancer. The CDR3 loop is CASGLRDEETQYF. The CDR3, as DNA: TGTGCCAGCGGCCTTCGGGATGAAGAGACCCAGTACTTC.